The source of this TCR beta chain is a study of vaccination and CD4 T cells after COVID-19. Across the whole study: Overlapping peptides of the spike proteins of SARS-CoV-2, HCoV-NL63, HCoV-OC43 and HCoV-229E were used for cell stimulation. Broader study findings: Rising from 21 to 38, the median of SARS-CoV-2-reactive clonotypes did not change significantly.

The V end was cut by 3 bases, the J end by 9 bases, with 15 bases between. CDR1 MNHNS and CDR2 SASEGT come from the germline V gene. The CDR3 has 14 residues. Regarding this clonotype: Its antigen is unidentified.

The treatment: approximately 9-day PBMC culture with coronavirus spike peptide pools or control peptides (ViraFEST assay). Cultured CD4+ T-cell DNA underwent Oncomine TCR Beta short-read sequencing. Each CDR3 protein is one row after TCRdb ran MiXCR on the PCR reads. The sample contains about 12,000 distinct CDR3 sequences, less than 65% of which appear only once. The source of this sequence is a human donor who had recovered from COVID-19. Sequencing was performed on CD4+ T cells from blood, cultured in vitro. The rearrangement links TRBV6-1 to TRBJ1-5; perhaps TRBD1 as D (5 bases). The DNA of the CDR3 is TGTGCCAGCAGTGACATTTCCAGGGATCTGCCCCAGCATTTT. This codes for CASSDISRDLPQHF.